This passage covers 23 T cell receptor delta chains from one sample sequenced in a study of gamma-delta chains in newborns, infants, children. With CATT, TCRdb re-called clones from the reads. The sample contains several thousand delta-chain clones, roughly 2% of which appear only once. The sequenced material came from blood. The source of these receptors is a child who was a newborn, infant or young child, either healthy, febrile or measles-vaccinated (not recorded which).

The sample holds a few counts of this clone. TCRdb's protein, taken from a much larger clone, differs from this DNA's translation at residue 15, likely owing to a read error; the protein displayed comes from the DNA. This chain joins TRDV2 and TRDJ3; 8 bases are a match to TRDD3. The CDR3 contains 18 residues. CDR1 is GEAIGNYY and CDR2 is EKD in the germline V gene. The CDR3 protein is CACDLLGATAWDTRLMFF. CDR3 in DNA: TGTGCCTGTGACTTACTGGGGGCTACCGCCTGGGACACCCGACTGATGTTTTTC.

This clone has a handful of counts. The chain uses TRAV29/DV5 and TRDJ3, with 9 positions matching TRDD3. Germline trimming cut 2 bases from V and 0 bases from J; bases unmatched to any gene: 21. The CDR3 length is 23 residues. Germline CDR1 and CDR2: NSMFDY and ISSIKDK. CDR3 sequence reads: CAASSPDPLKTGGNSWDTRQMFF. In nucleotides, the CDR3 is TGTGCAGCAAGTTCACCGGATCCCCTTAAGACTGGGGGAAACTCCTGGGACACCCGACAGATGTTTTTC.

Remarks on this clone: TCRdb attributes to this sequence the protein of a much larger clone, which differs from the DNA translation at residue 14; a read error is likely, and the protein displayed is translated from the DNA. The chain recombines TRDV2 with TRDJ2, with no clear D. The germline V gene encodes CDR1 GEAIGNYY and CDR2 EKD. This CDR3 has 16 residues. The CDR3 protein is CACDTLGPLLTAQHFF. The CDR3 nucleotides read TGTGCCTGTGACACGTTGGGTCCGCTTTTGACAGCACAACACTTCTTT.

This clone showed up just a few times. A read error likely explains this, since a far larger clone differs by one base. CDR3: CACDTVLGDKGSWDTRQMFF. In DNA, the CDR3 is TGTGCCTGTGACACCGTACTGGGGGATAAAGGCTCCTGGGACACCCGACAGATGTTTTTC. This chain joins TRDV2 and TRDJ3; 11 bases align to TRDD3. The CDR3 runs to 20 residues. Trimming at V came to 0 bases and at J to 0 bases, leaving 6 bases not matched to a gene. Germline V gene sequence: CDR1 GEAIGNYY, CDR2 EKD.

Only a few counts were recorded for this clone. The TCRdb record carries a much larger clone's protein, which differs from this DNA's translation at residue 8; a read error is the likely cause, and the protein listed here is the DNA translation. CDR3 DNA sequence: TGTGCTCTGTACAGTACTGGGAGATACGCGTATCCTTGGATGGATAAACTCATCTTT. It is translated as CALYSTGRYAYPWMDKLIF. V and J are TRDV1 and TRDJ1; D perhaps matches TRDD3 (6 bases). The CDR3 runs to 19 residues. The germline CDR1 and CDR2 sequences are TSWWSYY and QGS. V gave up 9 bases and J gave up 5 bases, with 34 bases separating them.

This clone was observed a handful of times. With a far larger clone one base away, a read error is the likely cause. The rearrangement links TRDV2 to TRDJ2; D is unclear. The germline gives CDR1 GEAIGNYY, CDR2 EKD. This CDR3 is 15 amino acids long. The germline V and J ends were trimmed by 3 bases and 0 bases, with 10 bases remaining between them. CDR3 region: CACDRASSLTAQLFF. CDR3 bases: TGTGCCTGTGACCGGGCCTCCTCTTTGACAGCACAACTCTTCTTT.

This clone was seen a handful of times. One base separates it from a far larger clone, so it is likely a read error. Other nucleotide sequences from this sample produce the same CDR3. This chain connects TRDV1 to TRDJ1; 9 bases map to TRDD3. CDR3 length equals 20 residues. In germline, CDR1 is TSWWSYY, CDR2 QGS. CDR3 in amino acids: CALGELPLVGIRRYTDKLIF. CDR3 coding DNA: TGTGCTCTTGGAGAACTACCCCTGGTGGGGATACGGAGGTACACCGATAAACTCATCTTT.

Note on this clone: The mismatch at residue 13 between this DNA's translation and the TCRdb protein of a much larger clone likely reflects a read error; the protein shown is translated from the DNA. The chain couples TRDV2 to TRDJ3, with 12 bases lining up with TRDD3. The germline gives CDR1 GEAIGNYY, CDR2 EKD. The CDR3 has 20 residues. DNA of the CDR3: TGTGCCTGTGACACCCTACCTACTGGGGGATACTCCCGGGACACCCGACAGATGTTTTTC. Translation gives CACDTLPTGGYSRDTRQMFF.

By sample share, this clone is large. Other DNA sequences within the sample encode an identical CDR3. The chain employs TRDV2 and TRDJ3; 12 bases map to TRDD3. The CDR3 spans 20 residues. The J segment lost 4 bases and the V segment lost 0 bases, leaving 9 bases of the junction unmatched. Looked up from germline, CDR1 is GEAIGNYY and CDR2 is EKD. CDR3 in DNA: TGTGCCTGTGACACCGGTACTGGGGGATACACGGCTTGGGACACCCGACAGATGTTTTTC. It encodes CACDTGTGGYTAWDTRQMFF.

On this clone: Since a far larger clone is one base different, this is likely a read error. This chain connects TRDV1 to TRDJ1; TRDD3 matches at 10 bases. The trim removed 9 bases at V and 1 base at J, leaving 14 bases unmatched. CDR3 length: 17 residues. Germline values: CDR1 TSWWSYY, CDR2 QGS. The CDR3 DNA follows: TGTGCTCTGGGACCCTTACCGGGGGATACGGCCACCGATAAACTCATCTTT. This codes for CALGPLPGDTATDKLIF.

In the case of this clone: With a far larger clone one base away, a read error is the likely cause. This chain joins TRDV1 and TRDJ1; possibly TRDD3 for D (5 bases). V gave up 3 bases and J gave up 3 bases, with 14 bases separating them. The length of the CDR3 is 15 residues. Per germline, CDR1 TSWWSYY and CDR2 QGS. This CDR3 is CALGDFRGEADKLIF. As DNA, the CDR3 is TGTGCTCTTGGGGATTTCCGGGGAGAGGCCGATAAACTCATCTTT.

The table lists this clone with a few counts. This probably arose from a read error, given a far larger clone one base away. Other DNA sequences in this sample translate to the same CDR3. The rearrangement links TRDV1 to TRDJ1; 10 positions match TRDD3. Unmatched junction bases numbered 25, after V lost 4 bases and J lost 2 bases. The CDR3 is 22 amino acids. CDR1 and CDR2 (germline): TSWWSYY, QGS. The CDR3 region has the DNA TGTGCTCTTGGGGCTTGTTCCTACGCTTCACGATCCTGGGGGATAGAGACCGATAAACTCATCTTT. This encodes CALGACSYASRSWGIETDKLIF.

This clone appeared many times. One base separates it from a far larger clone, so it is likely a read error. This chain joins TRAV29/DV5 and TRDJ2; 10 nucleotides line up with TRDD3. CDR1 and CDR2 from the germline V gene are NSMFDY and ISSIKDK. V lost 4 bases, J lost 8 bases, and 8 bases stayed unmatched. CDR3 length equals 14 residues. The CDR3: CAAGARGIRAQLFF. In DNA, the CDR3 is TGTGCAGCAGGCGCGCGGGGGATACGCGCACAACTCTTCTTT.

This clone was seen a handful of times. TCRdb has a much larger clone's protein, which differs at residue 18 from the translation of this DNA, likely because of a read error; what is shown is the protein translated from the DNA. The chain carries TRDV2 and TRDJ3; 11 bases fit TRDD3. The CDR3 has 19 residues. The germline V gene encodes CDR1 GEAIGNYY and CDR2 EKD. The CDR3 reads CACDTGWGIRSWDTRQMIF. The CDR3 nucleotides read TGTGCCTGTGACACCGGATGGGGGATACGCTCCTGGGACACCCGACAGATGATTTTC.

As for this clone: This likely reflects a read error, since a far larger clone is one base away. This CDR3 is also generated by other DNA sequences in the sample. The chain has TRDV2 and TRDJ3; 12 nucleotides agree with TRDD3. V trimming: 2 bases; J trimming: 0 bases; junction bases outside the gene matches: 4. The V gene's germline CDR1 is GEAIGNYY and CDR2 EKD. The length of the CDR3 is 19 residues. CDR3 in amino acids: CACDKVLGDTSWDTRQMFF. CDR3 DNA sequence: TGTGCCTGTGACAAAGTACTGGGGGATACCTCCTGGGACACCCGACAGATGTTTTTC.

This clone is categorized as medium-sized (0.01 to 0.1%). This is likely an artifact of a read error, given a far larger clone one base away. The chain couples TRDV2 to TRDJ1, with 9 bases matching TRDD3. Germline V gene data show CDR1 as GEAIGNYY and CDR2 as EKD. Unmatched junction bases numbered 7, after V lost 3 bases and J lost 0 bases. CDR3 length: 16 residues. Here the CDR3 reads CACDPGGSSYTDKLIF. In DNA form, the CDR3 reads TGTGCCTGTGACCCTGGGGGATCCTCTTACACCGATAAACTCATCTTT.

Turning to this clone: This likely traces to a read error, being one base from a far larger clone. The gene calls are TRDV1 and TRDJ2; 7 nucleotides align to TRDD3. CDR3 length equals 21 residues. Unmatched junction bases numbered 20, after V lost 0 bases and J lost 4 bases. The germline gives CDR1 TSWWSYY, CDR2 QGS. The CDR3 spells CALGELGLPPAPGDSTAQLFF. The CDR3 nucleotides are TGTGCTCTTGGGGAACTAGGGCTTCCCCCGGCGCCGGGGGATTCGACAGCACAACTCTTCTTT.

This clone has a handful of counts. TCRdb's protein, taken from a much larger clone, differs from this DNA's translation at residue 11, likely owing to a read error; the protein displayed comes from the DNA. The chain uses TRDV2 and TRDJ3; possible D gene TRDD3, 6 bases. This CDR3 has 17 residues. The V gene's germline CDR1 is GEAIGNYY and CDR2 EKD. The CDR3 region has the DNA TGTGCCTGTGACTGGGGACCCCGCTCCTGGGGCACCCGACAGATGTTTTTC. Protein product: CACDWGPRSWGTRQMFF.

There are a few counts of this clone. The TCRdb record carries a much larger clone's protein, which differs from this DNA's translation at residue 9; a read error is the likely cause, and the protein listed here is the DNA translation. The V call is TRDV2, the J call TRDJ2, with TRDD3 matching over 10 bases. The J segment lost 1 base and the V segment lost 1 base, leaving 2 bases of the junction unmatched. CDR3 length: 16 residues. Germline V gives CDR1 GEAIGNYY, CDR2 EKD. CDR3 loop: CACDTLGDNLTAQLFF. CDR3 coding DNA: TGTGCCTGTGACACTCTGGGGGATAATTTGACAGCACAACTCTTCTTT.

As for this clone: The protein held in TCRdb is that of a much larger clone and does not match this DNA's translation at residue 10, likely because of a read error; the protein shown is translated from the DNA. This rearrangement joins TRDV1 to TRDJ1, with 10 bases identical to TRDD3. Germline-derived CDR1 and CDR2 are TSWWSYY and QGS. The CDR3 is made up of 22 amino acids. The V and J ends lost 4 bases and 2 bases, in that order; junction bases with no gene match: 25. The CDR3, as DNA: TGTGCTCTTGGGGCTTGTTCCTACGCTCCTCGATCCTGGGGGATAGAGACCGATAAACTCATCTTT. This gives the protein CALGACSYAPRSWGIETDKLIF.

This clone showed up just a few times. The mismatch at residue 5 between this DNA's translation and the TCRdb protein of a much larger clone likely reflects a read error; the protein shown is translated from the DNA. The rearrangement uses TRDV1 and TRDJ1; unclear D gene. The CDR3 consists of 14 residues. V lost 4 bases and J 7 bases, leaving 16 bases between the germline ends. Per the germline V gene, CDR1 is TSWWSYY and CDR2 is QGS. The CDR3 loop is CALGGLRFHFKLIF. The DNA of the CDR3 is TGTGCTCTTGGGGGATTACGATTCCATTTTAAACTCATCTTT.

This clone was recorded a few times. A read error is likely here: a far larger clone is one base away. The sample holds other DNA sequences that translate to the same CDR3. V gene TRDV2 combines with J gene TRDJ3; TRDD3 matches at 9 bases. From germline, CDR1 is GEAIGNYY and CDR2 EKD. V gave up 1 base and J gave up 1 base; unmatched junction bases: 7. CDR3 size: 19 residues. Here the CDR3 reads CACDTLNWGSSWDTRQMFF. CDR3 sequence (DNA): TGTGCCTGTGACACGTTGAACTGGGGGAGTTCCTGGGACACCCGACAGATGTTTTTC.

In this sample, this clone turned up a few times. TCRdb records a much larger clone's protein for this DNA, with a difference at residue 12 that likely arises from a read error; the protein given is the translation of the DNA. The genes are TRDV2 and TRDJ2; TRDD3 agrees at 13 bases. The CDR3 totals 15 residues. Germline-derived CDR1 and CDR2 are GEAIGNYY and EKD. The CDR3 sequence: CACDVLGDTTAKLFF. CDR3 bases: TGTGCCTGTGACGTACTGGGGGATACGACAGCAAAACTCTTCTTT.